The 5 T cell receptor beta chains reported below all come from one sample, sequenced in a study of blood T cell repertoires in COVID-19. Clones were read by immunoSEQ multiplex PCR, and TCRdb kept only the in-frame ones, dropping some. The sample includes tens of thousands of clones, 70% to 90% seen only once; the top ten take 9.5% to 15%. Source material: peripheral blood. Source of these receptors: a human donor in a cohort sampled during active COVID-19. The donor label of this sample is uncertain.

The V gene is TRBV27, the J gene TRBJ2-5; 10 bases match TRBD1. V lost 6 bases and J lost 3; bases outside the gene matches: 10. CDR1 is MNHEY, CDR2 SMNVEV, per germline (reference sequence). The CDR3 totals 16 residues. CDR3 in DNA: TGTGCCAGCAGCCGCCACACCGGGACAGGGGAAGAGACCCAGTACTTC. Amino acid sequence: CASSRHTGTGEETQYF.

The V and J genes are TRBV3-1 (or the pseudogene TRBV3-2) and TRBJ1-2; D is ambiguous. Germline V gives CDR1 LGHDT, CDR2 YNNKEL (reference sequence). The CDR3 has 14 amino acids. The V and J ends lost 1 base and 3 bases respectively, with 9 bases between them. The CDR3: CASSQAGSDYGYTF. In DNA form, the CDR3 reads TGTGCCAGCAGCCAAGCGGGGTCGGACTATGGCTACACCTTC.

This chain uses TRBV28 with TRBJ1-2; maybe TRBD1 (5 bases). V lost 9 bases and J lost 8, with 16 bases in between. CDR3 length equals 12 residues. CDR1 and CDR2 from the germline V gene are MDHEN and SYDVKM. CDR3 residues: CASSGFKGGYTF. As DNA, the CDR3 is TGTGCCAGTTCAGGGTTTAAGGGCGGCTACACCTTC.

The chain recombines TRBV7-9 with TRBJ2-3; D unclear. CDR3 length equals 15 residues. Looked up from germline, CDR1 is SEHNR and CDR2 is FQNEAQ (reference sequence). Trimming took 5 bases from V and 1 from J, leaving 13 bases between them. CDR3 nucleotides: TGTGCCAGCAGCCCCCCCTCCAGCGGCACAGATACGCAGTATTTT. Translating it yields CASSPPSSGTDTQYF.

The V call is TRBV30, the J call TRBJ2-4, with TRBD2 identical over 7 bases. Germline V gives CDR1 GTSNPN, CDR2 SVGIG (reference sequence). The J segment lost 0 bases and the V segment lost 0 bases, leaving 8 bases of the junction unmatched. The CDR3 contains 17 residues. The CDR3 nucleotides are TGTGCCTGGAGTGTACGAGCGGGGCCTATAGCCAAAAACATTCAGTACTTC. Its translation is CAWSVRAGPIAKNIQYF.